Following are 21 T cell receptor beta chains from one sample sequenced in a study of blood T cell repertoires in COVID-19 (dated by TCRdb to between 2020 and 2021). The library was obtained by the immunoSEQ multiplex PCR assay. The table comes from immuneACCESS by way of TCRdb, which keeps in-frame sequences with V and J called. Part of the clones is missing from these tables; in studies checked, under half for an unresolved V gene and the rest for unknown reasons. Across this sample there are 150,000 to 190,000 clones, with about 85% seen only once. The leading ten clones occupy roughly 8.3% of the sample. The sequenced material came from peripheral blood. These receptors were collected from a woman aged 60-70 years with COVID-19, enrolled during active disease.

Only a few counts were recorded for this clone. V is TRBV6-5 and J is TRBJ1-2; 9 bases line up with TRBD1. Germline V gene data show CDR1 as MNHEY and CDR2 as SVGAGI. The CDR3 totals 14 residues. The trim removed 10 bases at V and 4 bases at J, leaving 10 bases unmatched. The CDR3 DNA is TGTGCCACCGCGGGACAGGGTGTCGGCTATGGCTACACCTTC. It translates to CATAGQGVGYGYTF.

This chain joins TRBV10-2 and TRBJ1-3; D remains unclear. The CDR3 contains 11 residues. CDR1 and CDR2 from the germline V gene are WSHSY and SAAADI. The V and J ends lost 8 bases and 8 bases respectively, with 10 bases between them. The CDR3 reads CASPRRYTIYF. CDR3 bases: TGCGCCAGCCCCCGGAGGTACACCATATATTTT.

The J gene is TRBJ2-7, the V gene TRBV5-4, with TRBD2 identical over 7 bases. V lost 1 base to trimming and J lost 4 bases; unmatched junction nucleotides: 8. The CDR3 runs 15 residues. Germline V gene lookup returns CDR1 SGHNT and CDR2 YYREEE (reference sequence). This CDR3 is CASSLWRETRYEQYF. The CDR3, as DNA: TGTGCCAGCAGCTTGTGGCGGGAGACACGGTACGAGCAGTACTTC.

The chain has TRBV21-1 and TRBJ2-1; the DNA was not used to check the table's D call, TRBD2. TRBV21-1 is given as a pseudogene. The CDR3 length is 14 residues. The CDR3 loop reads CASSKERGRNEQFF. CDR3 DNA sequence: TGTGCCAGCAGCAAAGAACGAGGGCGGAATGAGCAGTTCTTC.

The chain is built from TRBV5-1 and TRBJ2-7, with 8 bases lining up with TRBD1. Trimming at V came to 0 bases and at J to 0 bases, leaving 2 bases not matched to a gene. Germline V gene lookup returns CDR1 SGHRS and CDR2 YFSETQ. This CDR3 region has 15 residues. This CDR3 is CASSLGTGSSYEQYV. For the CDR3, the DNA is TGCGCCAGCAGCTTGGGGACAGGGAGCTCCTACGAGCAGTACGTC.

The V gene is TRBV29-1, the J gene TRBJ1-2; a weak D match, TRBD1 (5 bases). CDR1 and CDR2 (germline): SQVTM, ANQGSEA. Trimming shortened V by 4 bases and J by 12 bases, and 12 bases separated the two germline ends. This CDR3 is 10 amino acids long. The CDR3, as DNA: TGCAGCGTTGGTCAGGGATGGAACACCTTC. Protein product: CSVGQGWNTF.

The J gene is TRBJ2-1, the V gene TRBV5-1, with 13 bases fitting TRBD2. CDR3 length: 15 residues. The germline V gene encodes CDR1 SGHRS and CDR2 YFSETQ. Trimming cost V 5 bases and J 9 bases; bases outside gene matches: 8. CDR3 region: CASSIWTSGSAEQFF. In DNA, the CDR3 is TGCGCCAGCAGTATTTGGACTAGCGGGAGTGCTGAGCAGTTCTTC.

The rearrangement uses TRBV24-1 and TRBJ1-1; possible D gene TRBD1, 5 bases. The CDR3 runs 12 residues. Looked up from germline, CDR1 is KGHDR and CDR2 is SFDVKD. Trimming took off 2 bases at V and 7 bases at J, with 7 bases between the two ends. Written as DNA, the CDR3 is TGTGCCACCAGTGATTGGGGCCTTGAAGCTTTCTTT. Translated, it gives CATSDWGLEAFF.

The V and J genes are TRBV19 and TRBJ1-2, with D tentatively TRBD1 (6 bases). Per germline, CDR1 LNHDA and CDR2 SQIVND (reference sequence). V gave up 4 bases and J gave up 3 bases, with 12 bases separating them. The CDR3 is 14 amino acids. In DNA form, the CDR3 reads TGTGCCAGTAGTAGGGACATGATGGACTATGGCTACACCTTC. Its protein product is CASSRDMMDYGYTF.

The rearrangement joins TRBV12-3 or TRBV12-4 to TRBJ2-2; D is undetermined. Deletions cut 4 bases from V and 3 bases from J, with 6 bases between. CDR3 length equals 13 residues. The CDR3 region is CASSSQYTGELFF. The CDR3 DNA reads TGTGCCAGCAGTTCCCAATACACCGGGGAGCTGTTTTTT.

The J gene is TRBJ2-7, the V gene TRBV19, with D perhaps matching TRBD1 (5 bases). The CDR3 consists of 15 residues. Germline V gene lookup returns CDR1 LNHDA and CDR2 SQIVND (reference sequence). V was shortened by 3 bases and J by 2 bases, with 14 bases between the two germline ends. The CDR3 DNA is TGTGCCAGTAGTATCCGTCAGGGTGCTCCCTACGAGCAGTACTTC. Its protein product is CASSIRQGAPYEQYF.

The chain is built from TRBV7-3 and TRBJ1-1, with D possibly matching TRBD1 (5 bases). The germline V gene encodes CDR1 SGHTA and CDR2 FQGTGA. The CDR3 contains 13 residues. Trimming pared 3 bases from V and 10 bases from J, leaving 15 bases between. The CDR3: CASSLGSGARAFF. In nucleotides, the CDR3 is TGTGCCAGCAGCTTGGGCAGCGGGGCTAGAGCTTTCTTT. Full variable domain (missing parts from reference TRBV7-3 and TRBJ1-1): GAGVSQTPSNKVTEKGKYVELRCDPISGHTALYWYRQSLGQGPEFLIYFQGTGAADDSGLPNDRFFAVRPEGSVSTLKIQRTERGDSAVYLCASSLGSGARAFFGQGTRLTVV.

In its sample, this clone was seen a few times. The V gene is TRBV10-1, the J gene TRBJ2-7, with D possibly matching TRBD2 (6 bases). The CDR3 has 20 residues. Germline V gene data show CDR1 as WNHNN and CDR2 as SYGVQD (reference sequence). V gave up 4 bases and J gave up 1 base, with 29 bases separating them. CDR3 sequence (DNA): TGCGCCAGCAGTGGCTCACGGGCCGGGGAGACATGGAGGGGATCCTACGAGCAGTACTTC. Amino acid sequence: CASSGSRAGETWRGSYEQYF.

The rearrangement joins TRBV11-1 to TRBJ2-7; 7 bases are shared with TRBD1. Germline assignment: CDR1 SGHAT and CDR2 FQDESV (reference sequence). This CDR3 region has 13 residues. The J segment lost 2 bases and the V segment lost 3 bases, leaving 1 base of the junction unmatched. Here the CDR3 reads CASSFTGAYEQYF. CDR3 nucleotides: TGTGCCAGCAGCTTTACAGGGGCCTACGAGCAGTACTTC.

The CDR3 sequence is CASSLDNAGLQPQHF. In DNA form, the CDR3 reads TGTGCCAGCAGCTTAGATAATGCAGGTCTCCAGCCCCAGCATTTT. V usage is TRBV11-2 and J usage is TRBJ1-5, with no clear D. Germline CDR1 is SGHAT and CDR2 is FQNNGV. CDR3 length: 15 amino acids. Trimming removed 0 bases at V and 7 bases at J, with 13 bases between.

This clone was seen only once. V usage is TRBV18 and J usage is TRBJ1-5, with D hard to call. CDR3 length equals 14 residues. The germline V gene has CDR1 KGHSH and CDR2 LQKENI. V was pared by 2 bases and J by 3 bases, with 8 bases between. The CDR3 nucleotides are TGTGCCAGCTCACCAGGAGGGAACAATCAGCCCCAGCATTTT. Protein: CASSPGGNNQPQHF. Combining the CDR3 with reference TRBV18 and TRBJ1-5 gives the whole variable domain NAGVMQNPRHLVRRRGQEARLRCSPMKGHSHVYWYRQLPEEGLKFMVYLQKENIIDESGMPKERFSAEFPKEGPSILRIQQVVRGDSAAYFCASSPGGNNQPQHFGDGTRLSIL.

The chain joins TRBV12-3 or TRBV12-4 to TRBJ2-4; tentatively, D is TRBD2 (5 bases). V was cut by 5 bases and J by 14 bases, with 13 bases left in between. This CDR3 is 11 amino acids long. The CDR3 nucleotides read TGTGCCAGCAGTAGAGGCGGGCCAGAGTACTTC. It yields the protein CASSRGGPEYF.

The chain uses TRBV12-5 and TRBJ1-1; weak D call: TRBD1 (5 bases). The germline gives CDR1 LGHNT, CDR2 FRNRAP. The CDR3 runs to 17 residues. V was trimmed by 0 bases and J by 3 bases, leaving 17 bases between them. The CDR3 DNA reads as TGTGCTAGTGGTTTGGTACGGGGGGAAGGGCTCCACACTGAAGCTTTCTTT. Encoded protein: CASGLVRGEGLHTEAFF.

The chain employs TRBV7-3 and TRBJ2-5; a weak D match, TRBD2 (6 bases). V shed 2 bases and J shed 5 bases, with 18 bases lying between them. The V gene's germline CDR1 is SGHTA and CDR2 FQGTGA. The CDR3 loop spans 16 amino acids. In DNA form, the CDR3 reads TGTGCCAGCAGCTTACCAACCGGGACTCCAACGGAGACCCAGTACTTC. Its translation is CASSLPTGTPTETQYF.

The rearrangement joins TRBV14 to TRBJ1-1, with D tentatively TRBD1 (5 bases). Germline assignment: CDR1 SGHDN and CDR2 FVKESK. V shed 3 bases and J shed 3 bases, with 11 bases lying between them. The CDR3 sequence is 14 residues long. Here the CDR3 reads CASSHHRGYTEAFF. In DNA, the CDR3 is TGTGCCAGCAGCCACCACCGGGGGTACACTGAAGCTTTCTTT.

This chain links TRBV6-6 with TRBJ1-2, with a weak D call TRBD1 (5 bases). The V end lost 2 bases, the J end lost 2 bases, and 12 bases lay between the germline ends. The germline CDR1 and CDR2 sequences are MNHNY and SVGAGI (reference sequence). There are 15 residues in the CDR3. The CDR3 DNA sequence: TGTGCCAGCAGTTACGGGGCAGGGATGAACTATGGCTACACCTTC. Encoded protein: CASSYGAGMNYGYTF.